Listed here are 21 T cell receptor beta chains from one sample, sequenced in a study of blood T cell repertoires in COVID-19. Assay used: immunoSEQ multiplex PCR; TCRdb lists only in-frame clones, some missing. Among about 260,000 clones listed, approximately 81% were seen once. The sequenced sample consisted of peripheral blood. These receptor sequences come from a man aged 60-69 years with acute or convalescent COVID-19.

This chain links TRBV28 with TRBJ2-7; D gene unclear. Trimming removed 4 bases from V and 2 bases from J, with 21 bases in between. Germline values: CDR1 MDHEN, CDR2 SYDVKM. The CDR3 contains 17 residues. Here the CDR3 DNA reads TGTGCCAGCAGTTCGGCGGCTAATTTCCCCATCGCCTACGAGCAGTACTTC. Protein sequence: CASSSAANFPIAYEQYF.

The V and J genes are TRBV5-6 and TRBJ2-7, with D perhaps matching TRBD2 (6 bases). Trimming pared 2 bases from V and 3 bases from J, leaving 15 bases between. This CDR3 has 15 residues. Germline V gene data show CDR1 as SGHDT and CDR2 as YYEEEE. This chain's CDR3 is CASSFKYLEGYEQYF. CDR3 coding DNA: TGTGCCAGCAGCTTTAAATATCTGGAGGGCTACGAGCAGTACTTC.

Notes on this clone: A junction boundary mismatches the germline segment, possibly from a read error. CDR3 bases: TGTGCCAGCAGCCAGGGACAAACTAATGAAATACTGTTTTTT. Its translation is CASSQGQTNEILFF. The V call is TRBV5-5, the J call TRBJ1-4; tentatively, D is TRBD1 (6 bases). This CDR3 has 14 residues. Germline V CDR1 and CDR2: SGHKS, YYEKEE (reference sequence). The whole variable domain, filled in from reference TRBV5-5 and TRBJ1-4, reads DAGVTQSPTHLIKTRGQQVTLRCSPISGHKSVSWYQQVLGQGPQFIFQYYEKEERGRGNFPDRFSARQFPNYSSELNVNALLLGDSALYLCASSQGQTNEILFFGSGTQLSVL.

The chain carries TRBV29-1 and TRBJ1-2; D unclear. Germline CDR1 SQVTM, CDR2 ANQGSEA. The CDR3 is 11 amino acids. V lost 2 bases, J lost 3 bases, and 4 bases lay in between. Written as DNA, the CDR3 is TGCAGCGTTGAACAGGACTATGGCTACACCTTC. Protein product: CSVEQDYGYTF.

The chain combines TRBV7-3 with TRBJ1-6, with 7 bases matching TRBD1. The ends lost 6 bases at V and 6 bases at J; junction bases unmatched: 5. The CDR3 extends over 14 amino acids. The germline V gene has CDR1 SGHTA and CDR2 FQGTGA. CDR3: CASRSGTANSPLHF. In nucleotides, the CDR3 is TGTGCCAGCAGATCCGGGACAGCTAATTCACCCCTCCACTTT.

This rearrangement joins TRBV3-1 (or the pseudogene TRBV3-2) to TRBJ2-7, with TRBD1 matching over 9 bases. CDR1 and CDR2 from the germline V gene are LGHDT and YNNKEL (reference sequence). V dropped 2 bases and J dropped 8; count of bases not matched to a gene: 7. CDR3 length: 14 amino acids. For the CDR3, the DNA is TGTGCCAGCAGCCAAAATTCTGGGACAGGGAAGCAGTACTTC. This gives the protein CASSQNSGTGKQYF.

CDR3 nucleotides: TGTGCCAGCAGACTTAGTCTAGGGTACGGGAGGAACACTGAAGCTTTCTTT. Protein: CASRLSLGYGRNTEAFF. This chain links TRBV7-9 with TRBJ1-1; D gene uncertain. This CDR3 has 17 amino acids. Per germline, CDR1 SEHNR and CDR2 FQNEAQ (reference sequence). V was shortened by 6 bases and J by 1 base, with 21 bases between the two germline ends.

This chain uses TRBV19 with TRBJ1-2; 10 bases are a match to TRBD1. The trim removed 4 bases at V and 5 bases at J, leaving 13 bases unmatched. Germline values: CDR1 LNHDA, CDR2 SQIVND (reference sequence). CDR3 length: 17 amino acids. The DNA for the CDR3 is TGTGCCAGTAGTACGTGGGGACAGGGGTCCTTCTGGTATGGCTACACCTTC. As protein: CASSTWGQGSFWYGYTF. Variable domain in full (rest from reference TRBV19 and TRBJ1-2): DGGITQSPKYLFRKEGQNVTLSCEQNLNHDAMYWYRQDPGQGLRLIYYSQIVNDFQKGDIAEGYSVSREKKESFPLTVTSAQKNPTAFYLCASSTWGQGSFWYGYTFGSGTRLTVV.

V is TRBV25-1 and J is TRBJ2-2; D might be TRBD1 (6 bases). CDR1 and CDR2 (germline): MGHDK, SYGVNS. CDR3 size: 14 residues. V was shortened by 1 base and J by 6 bases, with 9 bases between the two germline ends. CDR3 nucleotide sequence: TGTGCCAGCAGTGAATCAGGGGAGTCCGGGGAGCTGTTTTTT. Encoded protein: CASSESGESGELFF.

The J gene is TRBJ1-2, the V gene TRBV20-1; D remains unclear. The CDR3 spans 13 residues. The germline CDR1 and CDR2 sequences are DFQATT and SNEGSKA (reference sequence). V was cut by 3 bases and J by 1 base, with 9 bases left in between. CDR3 sequence: CSASALINYGYTF. DNA for the CDR3: TGCAGTGCTAGTGCTCTTATTAACTATGGCTACACCTTC.

This chain connects TRBV4-3 to TRBJ2-3; TRBD2 matches at 10 bases. Unmatched junction bases numbered 4, after V lost 4 bases and J lost 0 bases. The germline CDR1 and CDR2 sequences are LGHNA and YSLEER. The CDR3 covers 16 residues. CDR3 DNA: TGCGCCAGCAGCCCCCAACTAGCGGGGAGCACAGATACGCAGTATTTT. It codes for CASSPQLAGSTDTQYF.

The chain links TRBV5-1 to TRBJ1-3, with TRBD1 identical over 7 bases. This CDR3 contains 15 residues. CDR1 is SGHRS and CDR2 is YFSETQ in the germline V gene. V lost 4 bases, J lost 0 bases, and 4 bases stayed unmatched. The DNA for the CDR3 is TGCGCCAGCAGCACCGGGACAGCCTCTGGAAACACCATATATTTT. The encoded protein is CASSTGTASGNTIYF. The entire variable domain, with the rest obtained from reference TRBV5-1 and TRBJ1-3, is as follows: KAGVTQTPRYLIKTRGQQVTLSCSPISGHRSVSWYQQTPGQGLQFLFEYFSETQRNKGNFPGRFSGRQFSNSRSEMNVSTLELGDSALYLCASSTGTASGNTIYFGEGSWLTVV.

The chain combines TRBV6-5 with TRBJ1-3; no clear D gene. CDR1 is MNHEY, CDR2 SVGAGI, per germline. The CDR3 contains 16 residues. V dropped 0 bases and J dropped 4 bases, with 13 bases sitting between them. The CDR3: CASSYSGESTGNTIYF. The CDR3 nucleotides read TGTGCCAGCAGTTACTCGGGAGAGTCTACCGGAAACACCATATATTTT.

The table lists this clone with a count of one. The J gene is TRBJ2-6, the V gene TRBV27; 7 bases map to TRBD2. This CDR3 region has 16 residues. Germline V gene sequence: CDR1 MNHEY, CDR2 SMNVEV (reference sequence). With 3 bases clipped from V and 0 bases from J, the junction kept 2 bases outside the gene matches. The CDR3: CASSLRESSGANVLTF. For the CDR3, the DNA is TGTGCCAGCAGTTTGCGGGAGAGCTCTGGGGCCAACGTCCTGACTTTC.

This clone was found once. CDR3 amino acids: CASQITMPGGEAFF. The CDR3 DNA reads TGTGCCAGCCAAATCACTATGCCCGGTGGGGAAGCTTTCTTT. The chain is built from TRBV2 and TRBJ1-1; D gene uncertain. The CDR3 extends over 14 amino acids. V was pared by 8 bases and J by 8 bases, with 21 bases between. Looked up from germline, CDR1 is SNHLY and CDR2 is FYNNEI.

In DNA, the CDR3 is TGTGCCAGTAGTATAGACCTGACTAGCGGTTACAATGAGCAGTTCTTC. Protein: CASSIDLTSGYNEQFF. The chain combines TRBV19 with TRBJ2-1, with 9 bases fitting TRBD2. The CDR3 is made up of 16 amino acids. V lost 0 bases to trimming and J lost 4 bases; unmatched junction nucleotides: 4. Germline CDR1 and CDR2: LNHDA and SQIVND (reference sequence).

The chain joins TRBV3-1 (or the pseudogene TRBV3-2) to TRBJ2-5; 15 nucleotides match TRBD2. This CDR3 region has 16 residues. Germline-derived CDR1 and CDR2 are LGHDT and YNNKEL (reference sequence). With V trimmed by 7 bases and J by 9 bases, 12 bases remained unmatched. CDR3 sequence (DNA): TGTGCCAGCACCGGACTAGCGGGGGGGCCGGGGGCGGCCCAGTACTTC. Translated, it gives CASTGLAGGPGAAQYF.

The V gene is TRBV9, the J gene TRBJ2-5; possibly TRBD2 for D (6 bases). The CDR3 runs 13 residues. V was shortened by 4 bases and J by 7 bases, with 14 bases between the two germline ends. Germline CDR1 reads SGDLS; CDR2 reads YYNGEE. CDR3 sequence (DNA): TGTGCCAGCAGCTTCGATTTGGGGGGGACCCAGTACTTC. It yields the protein CASSFDLGGTQYF.

This chain joins TRBV28 and TRBJ2-3; 7 bases map to TRBD1. With V trimmed by 3 bases and J by 3 bases, 3 bases remained unmatched. Germline V CDR1 and CDR2: MDHEN, SYDVKM. The CDR3 has 14 residues. CDR3 region: CASSFTGETDTQYF. The CDR3 bases are TGTGCCAGCAGTTTTACAGGGGAGACAGATACGCAGTATTTT.

The V gene is TRBV19, the J gene TRBJ2-2; 8 nucleotides align to TRBD1. The CDR3 sequence is 16 residues long. The germline gives CDR1 LNHDA, CDR2 SQIVND (reference sequence). V lost 9 bases, J lost 2 bases, and 11 bases stayed unmatched. This chain's CDR3 is CASRTVGTGNTGELFF. As DNA, the CDR3 is TGTGCCAGCAGAACCGTGGGGACAGGAAACACCGGGGAGCTGTTTTTT.

The chain carries TRBV28 and TRBJ1-1; perhaps TRBD1 as D (5 bases). V lost 7 bases and J lost 9, with 21 bases in between. The V gene's germline CDR1 is MDHEN and CDR2 SYDVKM. This CDR3 spans 14 amino acids. CDR3 amino acids: CASIPTPLGGKAFF. DNA of the CDR3: TGTGCCAGCATTCCAACCCCGTTGGGGGGGAAAGCTTTCTTT.